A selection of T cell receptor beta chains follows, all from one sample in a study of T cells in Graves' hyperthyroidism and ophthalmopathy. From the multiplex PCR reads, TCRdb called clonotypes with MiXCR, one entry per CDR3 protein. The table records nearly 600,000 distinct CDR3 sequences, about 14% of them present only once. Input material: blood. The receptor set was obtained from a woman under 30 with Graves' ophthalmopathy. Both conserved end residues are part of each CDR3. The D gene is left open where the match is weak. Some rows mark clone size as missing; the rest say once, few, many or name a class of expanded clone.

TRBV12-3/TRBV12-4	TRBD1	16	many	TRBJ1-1	CASSLKTGGPNTEAFF	TGTGCCAGCAGTTTAAAGACAGGGGGCCCGAACACTGAAGCTTTCTTT
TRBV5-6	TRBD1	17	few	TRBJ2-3	CASSLAGTATQTDTQYF	TGTGCCAGCAGCTTGGCAGGGACAGCAACGCAGACGGATACGCAGTATTTT
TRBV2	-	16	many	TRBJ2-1	CASSGLDLSSYNEQFF	TGTGCCAGCAGTGGGCTAGATCTGAGCTCCTACAATGAGCAGTTCTTC
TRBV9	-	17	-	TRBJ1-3	CASSVASRGDSGNTIYF	TGTGCCAGCAGCGTAGCCTCCAGGGGAGACTCTGGAAACACCATATATTTT
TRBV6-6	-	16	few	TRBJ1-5	CASSYSSDVRGRPQHF	TGTGCCAGCAGTTACTCGTCGGATGTACGAGGGCGTCCCCAGCATTTT
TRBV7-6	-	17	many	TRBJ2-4	CASSPITGTLAKNIQYF	TGTGCCAGCAGCCCCATCACAGGGACCCTAGCCAAAAACATTCAGTACTTC
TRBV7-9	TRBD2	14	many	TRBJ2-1	CASSFASGYNEQFF	TGTGCCAGCAGCTTTGCTAGCGGGTACAATGAGCAGTTCTTC
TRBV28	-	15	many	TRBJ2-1	CASSLGGQTYNEQFF	TGTGCCAGCAGTTTGGGAGGACAGACCTACAATGAGCAGTTCTTC
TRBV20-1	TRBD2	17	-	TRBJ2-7	CSAMVSLELAGPYEQYF	TGCAGTGCTATGGTTAGTCTTGAGCTAGCGGGACCCTACGAGCAGTACTTC
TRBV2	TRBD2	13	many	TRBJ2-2	CASSEGGSGELFF	TGTGCCAGCAGTGAGGGGGGGTCCGGGGAGCTGTTTTTT
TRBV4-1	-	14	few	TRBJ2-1	CASSLRLSNNEQFF	TGCGCCAGCAGCCTAAGACTATCCAACAATGAGCAGTTCTTC
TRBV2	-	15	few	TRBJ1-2	CASSYRAQGRTGYTF	TGTGCCAGCAGTTACCGGGCACAGGGTCGAACTGGCTACACCTTC
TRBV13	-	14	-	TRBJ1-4	CASSQGDTNEKLFF	TGTGCCAGCAGCCAAGGGGACACTAATGAAAAACTGTTTTTT
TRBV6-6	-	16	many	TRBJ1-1	CASSYPRDGPNTEAFF	TGTGCCAGCAGTTACCCCAGGGACGGACCGAACACTGAAGCTTTCTTT
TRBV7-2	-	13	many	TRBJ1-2	CASSLNREVGYTF	TGTGCCAGCAGCTTAAACAGGGAGGTTGGCTACACCTTC